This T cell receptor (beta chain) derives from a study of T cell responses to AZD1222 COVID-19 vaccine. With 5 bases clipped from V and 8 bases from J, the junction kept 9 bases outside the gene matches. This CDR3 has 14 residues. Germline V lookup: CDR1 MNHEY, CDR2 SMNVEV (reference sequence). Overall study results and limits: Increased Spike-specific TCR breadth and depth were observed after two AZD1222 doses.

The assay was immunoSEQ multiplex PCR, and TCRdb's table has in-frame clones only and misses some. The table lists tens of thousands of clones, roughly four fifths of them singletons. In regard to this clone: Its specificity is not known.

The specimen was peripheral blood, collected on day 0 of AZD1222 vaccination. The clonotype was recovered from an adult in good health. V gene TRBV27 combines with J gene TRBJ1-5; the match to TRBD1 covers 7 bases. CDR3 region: CASSPTPTGEPQHF. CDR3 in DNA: TGTGCCAGCAGTCCCACCCCCACAGGGGAGCCCCAGCATTTT.